Listed here are 27 T cell receptor beta chains from one sample, sequenced in a study of blood T cell repertoires in COVID-19. Produced via immunoSEQ multiplex PCR; TCRdb's table is partial and in-frame only. The table shows hundreds of thousands of clones, with approximately 90% occurring only once. Material: peripheral blood. The receptors shown here come from a woman under 30 with acute or convalescent COVID-19.

This clone has just one count. The chain is built from TRBV30 and TRBJ2-3; TRBD1 matches 9 bases. Trimming cost V 4 bases and J 2 bases; bases outside gene matches: 4. Germline CDR1 is GTSNPN and CDR2 is SVGIG (reference sequence). The length of the CDR3 is 14 residues. The CDR3 DNA reads as TGTGCCTGGACCTGGGACAGGGACACAGATACGCAGTATTTT. Translated: CAWTWDRDTDTQYF.

Comments on this clone: The sample has other DNA sequences that encode this CDR3 too. This chain uses TRBV6-5 with TRBJ1-4; the D is unclear. V gave up 0 bases and J gave up 7 bases, with 9 bases separating them. The CDR3 consists of 14 residues. The germline gives CDR1 MNHEY, CDR2 SVGAGI. The CDR3 reads CASSYSSRGEKLFF. In DNA form, the CDR3 reads TGTGCCAGCAGTTACTCGAGTCGCGGTGAAAAACTGTTTTTT.

This sequence joins TRBV28 and TRBJ2-7; 10 bases line up with TRBD1. The CDR3 covers 13 residues. Germline V gene lookup returns CDR1 MDHEN and CDR2 SYDVKM. The ends lost 4 bases at V and 5 bases at J; junction bases unmatched: 2. The CDR3 protein is CASSWGQGNEQYF. The CDR3 DNA follows: TGTGCCAGCAGTTGGGGACAGGGGAACGAGCAGTACTTC.

The V call is TRBV7-6, the J call TRBJ2-7, with TRBD1 matching over 7 bases. Per the germline V gene, CDR1 is SGHVS and CDR2 is FNYEAQ. V was clipped by 5 bases and J by 6 bases; unmatched bases: 19. This CDR3 comprises 17 residues. CDR3 protein: CASSVIQGPPAWGEQYF. The CDR3, as DNA: TGTGCCAGCAGCGTCATACAGGGGCCCCCAGCTTGGGGCGAGCAGTACTTC.

The chain employs TRBV27 and TRBJ1-4, with D perhaps matching TRBD1 (5 bases). The CDR3 spans 11 residues. Germline CDR1 reads MNHEY; CDR2 reads SMNVEV (reference sequence). V was pared by 4 bases and J by 8 bases, with 5 bases between. CDR3 sequence: CASSSGEKLFF. Written as DNA, the CDR3 is TGTGCCAGCAGTTCAGGGGAAAAACTGTTTTTT.

V is TRBV30 and J is TRBJ1-2; D remains ambiguous. This CDR3 contains 13 residues. The V end was cut by 2 bases, the J end by 1 base, with 8 bases between. The V gene's germline CDR1 is GTSNPN and CDR2 SVGIG (reference sequence). CDR3 residues: CAWSLGNNYGYTF. CDR3 DNA sequence: TGTGCCTGGAGTCTGGGCAATAACTATGGCTACACCTTC.

This chain joins TRBV7-2 and TRBJ1-2; a weak D match, TRBD1 (5 bases). This CDR3 spans 13 amino acids. Germline values: CDR1 SGHTA, CDR2 FQGNSA. V was trimmed by 2 bases and J by 5 bases, leaving 9 bases between them. The CDR3 loop reads CASSLLQGYGYTF. In DNA form, the CDR3 reads TGTGCCAGCAGCTTACTTCAGGGATATGGCTACACCTTC.

V gene TRBV5-6 combines with J gene TRBJ1-1; D remains unclear. This CDR3 contains 12 residues. CDR1 is SGHDT and CDR2 is YYEEEE in the germline V gene. Trimming took 0 bases from V and 6 from J, leaving 6 bases between them. CDR3: CASSLVLSEAFF. The CDR3 DNA sequence: TGTGCCAGCAGCTTGGTGTTATCTGAAGCTTTCTTT. Full variable domain (remainder filled in from reference TRBV5-6 and TRBJ1-1): DAGVTQSPTHLIKTRGQQVTLRCSPKSGHDTVSWYQQALGQGPQFIFQYYEEEERQRGNFPDRFSGHQFPNYSSELNVNALLLGDSALYLCASSLVLSEAFFGQGTRLTVV.

J is TRBJ1-5 and V is TRBV2; 7 bases align to TRBD1. Germline V gene data show CDR1 as SNHLY and CDR2 as FYNNEI. The ends lost 6 bases at V and 3 bases at J; junction bases unmatched: 5. The CDR3 consists of 14 residues. The CDR3 loop reads CASRETGTNQPQHF. CDR3 nucleotide sequence: TGTGCCAGCAGGGAGACAGGGACCAATCAGCCCCAGCATTTT.

The rearrangement uses TRBV9 and TRBJ2-1; 9 bases fit TRBD2. Germline-derived CDR1 and CDR2 are SGDLS and YYNGEE. V lost 4 bases to trimming and J lost 9 bases; unmatched junction nucleotides: 8. The CDR3 is made up of 14 amino acids. The CDR3 DNA reads as TGTGCCAGCAGCTCAGGACTAGCGAAGGGTGAGCAGTTCTTC. It specifies CASSSGLAKGEQFF.

The V call is TRBV12-3 or TRBV12-4, the J call TRBJ2-2; 8 bases map to TRBD2. The CDR3 length is 13 residues. V was clipped by 10 bases and J by 4 bases; unmatched bases: 5. The CDR3 DNA sequence: TGTGCCATAGCGGGGACCTCCACCGGGGAGCTGTTTTTT. This gives the protein CAIAGTSTGELFF.

The chain employs TRBV18 and TRBJ1-6; D perhaps matches TRBD1 (6 bases). Germline V gives CDR1 KGHSH, CDR2 LQKENI. V was pared by 2 bases and J by 6 bases, with 11 bases between. This CDR3 region has 15 residues. CDR3 DNA sequence: TGTGCCAGCTCACCAACAGGGTGGGTTAATTCACCCCTCCACTTT. The encoded protein is CASSPTGWVNSPLHF.

This chain connects TRBV27 to TRBJ1-2; TRBD1 is a possible D gene (5 bases). Trimming cost V 0 bases and J 10 bases, with 12 bases left between them. CDR1 is MNHEY and CDR2 is SMNVEV in the germline V gene (reference sequence). CDR3 size: 13 residues. In DNA, the CDR3 is TGTGCCAGCAGTTTATCAACAGGCGTCGACTACACCTTC. Amino acids: CASSLSTGVDYTF.

The chain combines TRBV19 with TRBJ1-2, with D perhaps matching TRBD1 (5 bases). Per the germline V gene, CDR1 is LNHDA and CDR2 is SQIVND (reference sequence). CDR3 length: 11 amino acids. The V and J ends lost 6 bases and 8 bases respectively, with 10 bases between them. The CDR3 nucleotides are TGTGCCAGTAGGAATCGGGGGGGCTACACCTTC. It specifies CASRNRGGYTF.

V and J are TRBV12-5 and TRBJ1-5, with D tentatively TRBD1 (5 bases). This CDR3 has 18 amino acids. Germline V gene data show CDR1 as LGHNT and CDR2 as FRNRAP. Trimming stripped 7 bases from V and 2 bases from J, with 24 bases between. This chain's CDR3 is CASALPREGLRGNQPQHF. CDR3 DNA sequence: TGTGCTAGTGCCCTGCCCCGGGAGGGGCTGAGAGGCAATCAGCCCCAGCATTTT.

The count of this clone is one. Since a much larger clone is just one base distant, this may be a read error. Written as DNA, the CDR3 is TGTGCCAGCAGCCCACCGGGACTTACCTACGAGCAGTACTTC. This gives the protein CASSPPGLTYEQYF. This chain uses TRBV7-2 with TRBJ2-7, with D possibly matching TRBD2 (6 bases). The length of the CDR3 is 14 residues. Trimming cost V 5 bases and J 2 bases, with 13 bases left between them. The germline gives CDR1 SGHTA, CDR2 FQGNSA.

This chain uses TRBV10-3 with TRBJ2-2; 9 bases agree with TRBD2. The CDR3 is 17 residues long. CDR1 is ENHRY and CDR2 is SYGVKD in the germline V gene. The V segment lost 5 bases and the J segment 1 base; nucleotides outside the gene matches: 8. The CDR3 loop is CAISLVLAGQNTGELFF. DNA for the CDR3: TGTGCCATCAGTTTGGTCCTAGCGGGGCAGAACACCGGGGAGCTGTTTTTT.

This clone has ten or more counts. The chain carries TRBV7-6 and TRBJ2-6; D ambiguous. V was shortened by 5 bases and J by 0 bases, with 11 bases between the two germline ends. Germline CDR1 and CDR2: SGHVS and FNYEAQ. CDR3 length: 16 residues. The CDR3 DNA follows: TGTGCCAGCAGCCCCCCAGATGGCTCTGGGGCCAACGTCCTGACTTTC. Translated, it gives CASSPPDGSGANVLTF.

This clone was detected only once. The chain recombines TRBV5-1 with TRBJ1-1, with TRBD1 matching 8 bases. The CDR3 covers 17 residues. V lost 0 bases and J lost 3; bases outside the gene matches: 10. The germline CDR1 and CDR2 sequences are SGHRS and YFSETQ. The CDR3 nucleotides are TGCGCCAGCAGCTTGGCCATTTCAGGGGGCTGGGACACTGAAGCTTTCTTT. This codes for CASSLAISGGWDTEAFF.

The V gene is TRBV6-6, the J gene TRBJ1-5, with D unresolved. Germline V gene sequence: CDR1 MNHNY, CDR2 SVGAGI (reference sequence). Trimming removed 2 bases at V and 11 bases at J, with 13 bases between. The CDR3 spans 13 residues. The CDR3 protein is CASSYPPGGSQHF. The CDR3 DNA reads as TGTGCCAGCAGTTACCCGCCTGGAGGATCCCAGCATTTT.

This chain uses TRBV11-3 with TRBJ1-1; tentatively, D is TRBD1 (5 bases). In germline, CDR1 is SGHNT, CDR2 YENEEA. Trimming removed 1 base from V and 7 bases from J, with 10 bases in between. The CDR3 has 13 amino acids. As DNA, the CDR3 is TGTGCCAGCAGCTTAGCTCCGACAGTTGAAGCTTTCTTT. Translating gives CASSLAPTVEAFF. Full variable domain (missing parts from reference TRBV11-3 and TRBJ1-1): EAGVVQSPRYKIIEKKQPVAFWCNPISGHNTLYWYLQNLGQGPELLIRYENEEAVDDSQLPKDRFSAERLKGVDSTLKIQPAELGDSAVYLCASSLAPTVEAFFGQGTRLTVV.

The DNA for the CDR3 is TGCGCCAGCAGCCCCCTGCCGCAGGGCCGTTATGGCTACACCTTC. This sequence encodes CASSPLPQGRYGYTF. V is TRBV5-1 and J is TRBJ1-2; D is possibly TRBD1 (5 bases). V shed 4 bases and J shed 5 bases, with 18 bases lying between them. Germline loops: CDR1 SGHRS, CDR2 YFSETQ. The CDR3 loop spans 15 amino acids.

The J gene is TRBJ2-7, the V gene TRBV30; 9 positions agree with TRBD1. The junction had 7 bases not matched to a gene; V was cut back by 3 bases and J by 1 base. The CDR3 loop spans 15 amino acids. In germline, CDR1 is GTSNPN, CDR2 SVGIG (reference sequence). The CDR3, as DNA: TGTGCCTGGAGCCATAAGACAGGGGGTTCCTACGAGCAGTACTTC. Protein: CAWSHKTGGSYEQYF.

The V and J genes are TRBV21-1 and TRBJ1-3; no check of the table's D call, TRBD1, against the DNA was made. TRBV21-1 is annotated as a pseudogene. There are 15 residues in the CDR3. CDR3 region: CASSTGDSSGNTIYF. In DNA, the CDR3 is TGTGCCAGCAGCACCGGGGACAGCTCTGGAAACACCATATATTTT.

This chain connects TRBV28 to TRBJ2-1; perhaps TRBD2 as D (5 bases). The CDR3 extends over 12 amino acids. The V end lost 1 base, the J end lost 15 bases, and 13 bases lay between the germline ends. Looked up from germline, CDR1 is MDHEN and CDR2 is SYDVKM. CDR3 amino acids: CASSLYPPTRFF. For the CDR3, the DNA is TGTGCCAGCAGTTTATATCCCCCAACTAGGTTCTTC.

This clone was counted a few times. The chain links TRBV12-5 to TRBJ1-2, with D uncertain. This CDR3 spans 16 amino acids. Between the trimmed V and J ends, which lost 0 bases and 5 bases, there was a span of 16 bases. The germline V gene has CDR1 LGHNT and CDR2 FRNRAP. CDR3 sequence reads: CASGLVPGFGAYGYTF. The CDR3 DNA reads TGTGCTAGTGGTTTGGTACCGGGGTTCGGAGCGTATGGCTACACCTTC.

This clone was detected once. This chain uses TRBV5-6 with TRBJ2-1; D unclear. Trimming took 4 bases from V and 2 from J, leaving 7 bases between them. The CDR3 is 13 amino acids. The germline gives CDR1 SGHDT, CDR2 YYEEEE. The CDR3 DNA reads TGTGCCAGCAGCCCGAGTCCCTACAATGAGCAGTTCTTC. Translation: CASSPSPYNEQFF.